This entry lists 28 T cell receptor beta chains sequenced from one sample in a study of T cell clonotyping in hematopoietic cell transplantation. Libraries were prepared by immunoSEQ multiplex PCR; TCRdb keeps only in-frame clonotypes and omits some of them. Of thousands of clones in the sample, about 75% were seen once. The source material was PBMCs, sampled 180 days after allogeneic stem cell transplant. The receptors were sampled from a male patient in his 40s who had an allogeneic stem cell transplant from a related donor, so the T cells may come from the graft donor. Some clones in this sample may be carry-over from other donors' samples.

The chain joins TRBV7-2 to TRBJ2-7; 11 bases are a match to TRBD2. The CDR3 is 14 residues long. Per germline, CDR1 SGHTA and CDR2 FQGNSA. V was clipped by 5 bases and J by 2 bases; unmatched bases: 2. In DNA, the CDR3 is TGTGCCAGCAGCCCTAGCGGGGGGCCCTACGAGCAGTACTTC. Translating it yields CASSPSGGPYEQYF.

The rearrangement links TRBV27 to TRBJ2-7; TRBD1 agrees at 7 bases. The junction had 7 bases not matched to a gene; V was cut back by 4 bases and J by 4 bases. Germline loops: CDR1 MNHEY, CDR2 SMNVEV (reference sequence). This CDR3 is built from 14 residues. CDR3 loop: CASSSQDRQYEQYF. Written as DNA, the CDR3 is TGTGCCAGCAGTTCCCAGGACAGGCAGTACGAGCAGTACTTC.

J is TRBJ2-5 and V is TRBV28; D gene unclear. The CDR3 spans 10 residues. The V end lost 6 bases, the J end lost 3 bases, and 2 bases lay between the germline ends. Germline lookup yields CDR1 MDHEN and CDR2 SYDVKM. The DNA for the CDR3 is TGTGCCAGCAGCGAAGAGACCCAGTACTTC. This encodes CASSEETQYF.

CDR3 amino acids: CASRPGAAGNTIYF. The CDR3 DNA sequence: TGTGCCAGCAGGCCAGGGGCGGCTGGAAACACCATATATTTT. This chain links TRBV13 with TRBJ1-3, with TRBD1 as a possible D gene (6 bases). The CDR3 length is 14 residues. V was cut by 6 bases and J by 2 bases, with 11 bases left in between. CDR1 is PRHDT and CDR2 is FYEKMQ in the germline V gene (reference sequence).

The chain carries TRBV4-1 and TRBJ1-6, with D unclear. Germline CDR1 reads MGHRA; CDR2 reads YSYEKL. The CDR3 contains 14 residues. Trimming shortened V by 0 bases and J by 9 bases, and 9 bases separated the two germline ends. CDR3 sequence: CASSQDFRGSPLHF. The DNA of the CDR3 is TGCGCCAGCAGCCAAGATTTCCGGGGTTCACCCCTCCACTTT.

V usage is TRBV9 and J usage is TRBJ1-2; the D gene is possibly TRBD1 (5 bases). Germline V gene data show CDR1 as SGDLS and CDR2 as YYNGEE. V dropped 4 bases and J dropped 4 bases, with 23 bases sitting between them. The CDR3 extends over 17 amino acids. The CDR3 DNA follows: TGTGCCAGCAGCCCCAGCCCCCGGGACGGGCAAACCTATGGCTACACCTTC. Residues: CASSPSPRDGQTYGYTF.

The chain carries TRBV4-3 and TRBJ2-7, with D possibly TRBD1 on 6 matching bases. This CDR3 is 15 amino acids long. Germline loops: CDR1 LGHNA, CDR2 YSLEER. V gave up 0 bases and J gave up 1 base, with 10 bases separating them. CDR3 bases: TGCGCCAGCAGCCAAGAGGGACACCCTTCCTACGAGCAGTACTTC. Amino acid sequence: CASSQEGHPSYEQYF.

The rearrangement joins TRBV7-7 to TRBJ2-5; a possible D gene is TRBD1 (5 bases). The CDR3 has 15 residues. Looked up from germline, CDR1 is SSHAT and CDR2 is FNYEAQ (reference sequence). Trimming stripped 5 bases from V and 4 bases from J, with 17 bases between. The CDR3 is CASSARTGIGETQYF. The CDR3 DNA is TGTGCCAGCAGCGCCCGAACAGGAATAGGAGAGACCCAGTACTTC.

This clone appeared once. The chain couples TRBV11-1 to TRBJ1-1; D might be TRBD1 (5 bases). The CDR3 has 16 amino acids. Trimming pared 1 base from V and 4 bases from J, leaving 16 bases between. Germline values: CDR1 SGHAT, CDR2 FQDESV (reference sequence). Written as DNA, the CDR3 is TGTGCCAGCAGCTTAGAAGGTGGGGGTTTGCGCACTGAAGCTTTCTTT. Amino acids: CASSLEGGGLRTEAFF.

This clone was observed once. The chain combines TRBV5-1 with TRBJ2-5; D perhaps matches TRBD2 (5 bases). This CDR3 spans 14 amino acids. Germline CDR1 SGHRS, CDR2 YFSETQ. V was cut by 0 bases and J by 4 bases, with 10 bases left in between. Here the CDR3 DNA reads TGCGCCAGCAGCTTGGGCGAGGGTTTAGAGACCCAGTACTTC. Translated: CASSLGEGLETQYF.

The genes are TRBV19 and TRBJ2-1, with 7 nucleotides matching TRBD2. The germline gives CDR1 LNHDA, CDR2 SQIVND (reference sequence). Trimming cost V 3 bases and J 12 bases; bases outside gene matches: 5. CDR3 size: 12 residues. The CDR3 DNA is TGTGCCAGTAGTATCCCGGGGGGTTGGCAGTTCTTC. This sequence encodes CASSIPGGWQFF.

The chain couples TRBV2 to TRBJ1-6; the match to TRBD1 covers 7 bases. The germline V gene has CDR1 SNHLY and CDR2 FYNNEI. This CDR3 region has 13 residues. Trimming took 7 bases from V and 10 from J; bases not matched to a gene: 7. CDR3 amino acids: CASTRGGRSPLHF. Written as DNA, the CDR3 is TGTGCCAGCACCAGGGGGGGTCGATCACCCCTCCACTTT.

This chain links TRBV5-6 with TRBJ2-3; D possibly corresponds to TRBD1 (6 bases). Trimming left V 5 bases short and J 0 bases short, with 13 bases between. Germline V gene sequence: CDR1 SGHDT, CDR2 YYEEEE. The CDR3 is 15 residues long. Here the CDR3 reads CASSPGASSTDTQYF. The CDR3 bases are TGTGCCAGCAGTCCAGGGGCTTCTAGCACAGATACGCAGTATTTT.

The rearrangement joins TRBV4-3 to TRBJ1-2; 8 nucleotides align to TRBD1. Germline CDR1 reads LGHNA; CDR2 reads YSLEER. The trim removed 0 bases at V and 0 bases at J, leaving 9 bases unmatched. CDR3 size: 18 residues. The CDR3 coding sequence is TGCGCCAGCAGCCAAGAGATATCGACAGGGGCGCCTAACTATGGCTACACCTTC. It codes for CASSQEISTGAPNYGYTF.

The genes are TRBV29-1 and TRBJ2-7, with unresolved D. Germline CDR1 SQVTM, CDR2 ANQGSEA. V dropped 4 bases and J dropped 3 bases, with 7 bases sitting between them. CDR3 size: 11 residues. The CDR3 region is CSVGWHYEQYV. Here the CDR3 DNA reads TGCAGCGTTGGGTGGCACTACGAGCAGTACGTC.

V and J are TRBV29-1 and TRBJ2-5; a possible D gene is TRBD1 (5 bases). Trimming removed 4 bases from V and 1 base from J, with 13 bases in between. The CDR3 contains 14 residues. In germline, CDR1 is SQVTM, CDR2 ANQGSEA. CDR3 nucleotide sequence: TGCAGCGTTGTTGGGGCAGGTCGCCAAGAGACCCAGTACTTC. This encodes CSVVGAGRQETQYF.

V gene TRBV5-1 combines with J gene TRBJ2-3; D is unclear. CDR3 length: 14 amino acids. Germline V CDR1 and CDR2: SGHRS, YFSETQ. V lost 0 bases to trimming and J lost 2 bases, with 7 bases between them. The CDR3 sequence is CASSLEAFTDTQYF. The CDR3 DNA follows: TGCGCCAGCAGCTTGGAGGCGTTCACAGATACGCAGTATTTT.

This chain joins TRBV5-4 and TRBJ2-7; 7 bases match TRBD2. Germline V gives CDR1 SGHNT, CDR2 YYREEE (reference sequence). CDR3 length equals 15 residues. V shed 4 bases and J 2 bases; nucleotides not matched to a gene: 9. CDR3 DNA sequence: TGTGCCAGCAGCCCTTCGGGGGGAACAACCTACGAGCAGTACTTC. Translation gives CASSPSGGTTYEQYF.

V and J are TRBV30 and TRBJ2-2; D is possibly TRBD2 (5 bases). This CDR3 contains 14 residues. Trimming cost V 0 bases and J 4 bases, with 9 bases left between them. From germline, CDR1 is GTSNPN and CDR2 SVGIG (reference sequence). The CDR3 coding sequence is TGTGCCTGGAGTGTACCCGGGGTCACCGGGGAGCTGTTTTTT. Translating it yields CAWSVPGVTGELFF. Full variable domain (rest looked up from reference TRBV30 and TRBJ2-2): SQTIHQWPATLVQPVGSPLSLECTVEGTSNPNLYWYRQAAGRGLQLLFYSVGIGQISSEVPQNLSASRPQDRQFILSSKKLLLSDSGFYLCAWSVPGVTGELFFGEGSRLTVL.

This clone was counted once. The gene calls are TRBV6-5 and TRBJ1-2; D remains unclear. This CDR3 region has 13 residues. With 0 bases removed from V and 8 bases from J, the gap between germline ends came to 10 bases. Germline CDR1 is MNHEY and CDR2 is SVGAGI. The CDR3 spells CASSYSTPGGYTF. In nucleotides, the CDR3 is TGTGCCAGCAGTTACTCAACTCCGGGCGGCTACACCTTC.

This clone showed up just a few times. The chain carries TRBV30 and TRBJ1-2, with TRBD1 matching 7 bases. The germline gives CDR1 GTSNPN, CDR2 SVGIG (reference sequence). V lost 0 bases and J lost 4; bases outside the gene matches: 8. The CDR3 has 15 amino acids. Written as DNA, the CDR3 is TGTGCCTGGAGTGTACGGGACAGATTGGGCTATGGCTACACCTTC. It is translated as CAWSVRDRLGYGYTF. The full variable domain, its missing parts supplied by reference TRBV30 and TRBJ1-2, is SQTIHQWPATLVQPVGSPLSLECTVEGTSNPNLYWYRQAAGRGLQLLFYSVGIGQISSEVPQNLSASRPQDRQFILSSKKLLLSDSGFYLCAWSVRDRLGYGYTFGSGTRLTVV.

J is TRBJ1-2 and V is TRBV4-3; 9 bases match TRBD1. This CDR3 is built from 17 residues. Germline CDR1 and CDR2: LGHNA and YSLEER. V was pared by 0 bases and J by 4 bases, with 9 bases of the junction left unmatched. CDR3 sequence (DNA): TGCGCCAGCAGCCAAGAGGCGACCGGGACAGGGTTCTATGGCTACACCTTC. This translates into CASSQEATGTGFYGYTF.

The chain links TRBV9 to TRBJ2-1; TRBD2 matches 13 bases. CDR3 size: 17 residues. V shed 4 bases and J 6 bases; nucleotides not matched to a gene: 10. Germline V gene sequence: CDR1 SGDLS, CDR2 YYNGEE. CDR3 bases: TGTGCCAGCAGCCCGGGATTGACTAGCGGGGGGTCCAATGAGCAGTTCTTC. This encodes CASSPGLTSGGSNEQFF.

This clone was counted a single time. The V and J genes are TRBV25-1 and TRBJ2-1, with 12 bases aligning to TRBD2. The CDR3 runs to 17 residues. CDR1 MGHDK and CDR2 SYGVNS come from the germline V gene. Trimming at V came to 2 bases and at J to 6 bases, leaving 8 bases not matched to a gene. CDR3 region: CASSETSGGPVRNEQFF. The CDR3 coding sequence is TGTGCCAGCAGTGAAACTAGCGGGGGGCCAGTACGCAATGAGCAGTTCTTC. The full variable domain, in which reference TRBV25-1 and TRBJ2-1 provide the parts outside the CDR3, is EADIYQTPRYLVIGTGKKITLECSQTMGHDKMYWYQQDPGMELHLIHYSYGVNSTEKGDLSSESTVSRIRTEHFPLTLESARPSHTSQYLCASSETSGGPVRNEQFFGPGTRLTVL.

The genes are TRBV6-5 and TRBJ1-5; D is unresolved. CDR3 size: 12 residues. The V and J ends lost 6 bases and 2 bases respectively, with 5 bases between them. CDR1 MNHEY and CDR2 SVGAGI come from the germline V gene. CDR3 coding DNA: TGTGCCAGCAGGACGGGCAATCAGCCCCAGCATTTT. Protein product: CASRTGNQPQHF.

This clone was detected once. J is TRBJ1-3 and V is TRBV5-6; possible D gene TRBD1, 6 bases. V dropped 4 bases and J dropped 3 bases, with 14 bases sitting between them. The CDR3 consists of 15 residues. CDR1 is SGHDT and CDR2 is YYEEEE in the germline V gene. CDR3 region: CASSPTGGGGNTIYF. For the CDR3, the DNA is TGTGCCAGCAGCCCGACAGGCGGTGGTGGAAACACCATATATTTT.

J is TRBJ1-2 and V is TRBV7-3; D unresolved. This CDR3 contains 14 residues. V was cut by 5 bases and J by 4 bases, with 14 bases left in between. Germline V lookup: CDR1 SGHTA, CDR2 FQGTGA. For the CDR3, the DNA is TGTGCCAGCAGCCCGGGCCCCTTAGGCTATGGCTACACCTTC. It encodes CASSPGPLGYGYTF.

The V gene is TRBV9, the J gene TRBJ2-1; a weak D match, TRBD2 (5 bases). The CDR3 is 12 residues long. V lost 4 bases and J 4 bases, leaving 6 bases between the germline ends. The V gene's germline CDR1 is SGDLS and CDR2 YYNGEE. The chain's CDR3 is CASSPGYNEQFF. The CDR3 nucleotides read TGTGCCAGCAGCCCGGGGTACAATGAGCAGTTCTTC.